This T cell receptor beta chain was obtained from a study of early T cells in non-severe SARS-CoV-2 infection. Unique molecular identifier tags were affixed to discrete cDNA molecules. TCRdb passed the 5' RACE reads through MiXCR, listing each CDR3 protein once. The profile shows some 45,000 distinct CDR3 sequences, about 4.2% of them singletons. V was trimmed by 6 bases and J by 14 bases, leaving 14 bases between them. Germline CDR1 reads MNHEY; CDR2 reads SMNVEV (reference sequence). The CDR3 is 12 amino acids. The TCR comes from an adult who was a healthcare worker with PCR-confirmed SARS-CoV-2 infection or an uninfected control (not recorded which). This chain links TRBV27 with TRBJ1-6; possible D gene TRBD1, 5 bases. Sequenced: whole blood. The CDR3 protein is CASSLKTGSLHF. CDR3 DNA: TGTGCCAGCAGCCTAAAAACAGGATCCCTCCACTTT.